This is a list of T cell receptor beta chains from one sample in a study of identical twins. From the 5' RACE reads, TCRdb called clonotypes with MiXCR, one entry per CDR3 protein. The sample includes about 460,000 distinct CDR3 sequences, 12% to 15% of them seen just once. The data were also submitted as part of a second study, on yellow fever vaccine responses in identical twins.

Material for sequencing was CD4+ T cells sorted from blood. The receptors here all came from a woman between 18 and 29 years old in good health. Both conserved end residues are part of each CDR3. The order of the fields is V gene, D gene, J gene, clone size, CDR3 protein, CDR3 DNA. A D gene is named only where the DNA matches it firmly. Size is omitted from some rows. Given values are once, few, many or a class for expanded clones.

>TRBV7-7|TRBD2|TRBJ2-5|NA
CASSHLGGGETQYF
TGTGCTAGCAGCCACCTCGGGGGGGGTGAGACCCAGTACTTC
>TRBV6-1|TRBD1|TRBJ1-2|NA
CASTRPGQGTYGYTF
TGTGCCAGCACAAGACCGGGACAGGGGACCTATGGCTACACCTTC
>TRBV29-1|NA|TRBJ2-7|few
CSVAGHSYEQYF
TGCAGCGTTGCGGGGCACTCCTACGAGCAGTACTTC
>TRBV6-5|NA|TRBJ2-7|NA
CASSYSSPGYEQYF
TGTGCCAGCAGTTACTCGTCCCCTGGCTACGAGCAGTACTTC
>TRBV27|TRBD2|TRBJ2-1|NA
CASSFSSGGYNEQFF
TGTGCCAGCAGTTTTTCAAGCGGGGGATACAATGAGCAGTTCTTC
>TRBV5-1|TRBD1|TRBJ2-7|NA
CASSKPGQGSYEQYF
TGCGCCAGCAGCAAACCGGGACAGGGTTCCTACGAGCAGTACTTC
>TRBV5-1|TRBD2|TRBJ2-7|NA
CASKLAGGSEQYF
TGCGCCAGCAAACTAGCGGGGGGGTCCGAGCAGTACTTC
>TRBV20-1|TRBD2|TRBJ2-7|NA
CSTSRGGRPYEQYF
TGCAGTACATCCAGAGGCGGGAGACCCTACGAGCAGTACTTC
>TRBV28|TRBD1|TRBJ1-4|few
CASSSQGVLDEKLFF
TGTGCCAGCAGTTCACAGGGGGTTTTGGACGAAAAACTGTTTTTT
>TRBV27|TRBD2|TRBJ2-1|few
CASSLFPSGGSYNEQFF
TGTGCCAGCAGTTTATTTCCTAGCGGGGGCTCCTACAATGAGCAGTTCTTC
>TRBV15|NA|TRBJ2-1|many
CATSRSSGINYNEQFF
TGTGCCACCAGCAGATCGTCCGGGATCAACTACAATGAGCAGTTCTTC
>TRBV6-1|TRBD1|TRBJ2-2|few
CASSHKFVTGEGNTGELFF
TGTGCCAGCAGCCATAAATTCGTAACAGGGGAAGGGAACACCGGGGAGCTGTTTTTT
>TRBV30|NA|TRBJ2-2|NA
CAWKKIGELFF
TGTGCCTGGAAAAAAATCGGGGAGCTGTTTTTT
>TRBV20-1|NA|TRBJ2-1|NA
CSAPMSLNYNEQFF
TGCAGTGCTCCAATGTCACTCAACTACAATGAGCAGTTCTTC
>TRBV27|NA|TRBJ2-5|NA
CASSLPGDGETQYF
TGTGCCAGCAGTCTCCCAGGGGATGGGGAGACCCAGTACTTC
>TRBV20-1|NA|TRBJ2-6|few
CRRWVRGANVLTF
TGCAGGAGGTGGGTCCGTGGGGCCAACGTCCTGACTTTC
>TRBV21-1|NA|TRBJ2-7|NA
CASRKSGYEQYF
TGTGCCAGCAGGAAGTCCGGATACGAGCAGTACTTC
>TRBV20-1|TRBD1|TRBJ1-6|NA
CSARALDRGRYNSPLHF
TGCAGTGCTAGAGCCCTCGACAGGGGACGATATAATTCACCCCTCCACTTT
>TRBV11-2|NA|TRBJ2-1|NA
CASSLDPPFSPARGYNEQFF
TGTGCCAGCAGCTTAGATCCTCCGTTTTCGCCAGCACGGGGGTACAATGAGCAGTTCTTC
>TRBV30|NA|TRBJ2-5|NA
CAQDRQAIVETQYF
TGTGCCCAAGACAGACAGGCGATTGTAGAGACCCAGTACTTC
>TRBV7-9|TRBD1|TRBJ2-7|few
CASRPPQGAAAYEQYF
TGTGCCAGCAGACCTCCTCAGGGGGCTGCGGCCTACGAGCAGTACTTC
>TRBV11-1|TRBD1|TRBJ2-1|NA
CASSKRQGEQFF
TGTGCCAGCAGCAAAAGACAGGGAGAGCAGTTCTTC
>TRBV6-4|NA|TRBJ2-3|NA
CASSDEGRLTDTQYF
TGTGCCAGCAGTGACGAGGGCAGATTAACAGATACGCAGTATTTT
>TRBV3-1|NA|TRBJ2-7|few
CASSQITGEQYF
TGTGCCAGCAGCCAGATAACCGGGGAGCAGTACTTC
>TRBV20-1|TRBD1|TRBJ2-4|NA
CSARDWGQGPNIQYF
TGCAGTGCTAGAGATTGGGGACAGGGACCAAACATTCAGTACTTC
>TRBV20-1|NA|TRBJ2-3|NA
CSASEPQTSTDTQYF
TGCAGTGCTAGCGAACCACAAACTAGCACAGATACGCAGTATTTT
>TRBV3-1|TRBD2|TRBJ2-5|NA
CASSQSTSGGAETQYF
TGTGCCAGCAGCCAATCGACTAGCGGGGGGGCGGAGACCCAGTACTTC
>TRBV12-3/TRBV12-4|NA|TRBJ1-5|many
CASSLQGGNQPQHF
TGTGCCAGCAGTTTACAGGGAGGCAATCAGCCCCAGCATTTT
>TRBV5-6|NA|TRBJ1-2|NA
CASSLLNSYFEVTNYGYTF
TGTGCCAGCAGCTTGTTGAATAGTTACTTCGAGGTTACTAACTATGGCTACACCTTC
>TRBV6-5|NA|TRBJ2-3|NA
CASSYGRGARSDTQYF
TGTGCCAGCAGTTACGGTCGGGGGGCAAGGTCAGATACGCAGTATTTT
>TRBV7-2|NA|TRBJ2-5|NA
CASSYPPGSRLGETQYF
TGTGCCAGCAGCTATCCCCCCGGCTCCAGATTAGGAGAGACCCAGTACTTC
>TRBV12-3/TRBV12-4|NA|TRBJ2-7|few
CASHWGQGKQYF
TGTGCCAGTCACTGGGGGCAGGGCAAGCAGTACTTC
>TRBV21-1|NA|TRBJ2-7|NA
CASSTQGIGYEQYF
TGTGCCAGCAGCACACAGGGGATCGGCTACGAGCAGTACTTC
>TRBV3-1|NA|TRBJ2-1|few
CASSPEGQIYNEQFF
TGTGCCAGCAGCCCCGAGGGACAAATCTACAATGAGCAGTTCTTC
>TRBV20-1|TRBD2|TRBJ2-5|few
CSARVLAGETQYF
TGCAGTGCTAGAGTTCTAGCGGGAGAGACCCAGTACTTC
>TRBV5-1|NA|TRBJ2-7|NA
CASSGGGGNPYEQYF
TGCGCCAGCAGCGGGGGAGGGGGGAACCCCTACGAGCAGTACTTC
>TRBV29-1|NA|TRBJ2-2|NA
CSVGAASPTGELFF
TGCAGCGTTGGGGCAGCGAGTCCCACCGGGGAGCTGTTTTTT